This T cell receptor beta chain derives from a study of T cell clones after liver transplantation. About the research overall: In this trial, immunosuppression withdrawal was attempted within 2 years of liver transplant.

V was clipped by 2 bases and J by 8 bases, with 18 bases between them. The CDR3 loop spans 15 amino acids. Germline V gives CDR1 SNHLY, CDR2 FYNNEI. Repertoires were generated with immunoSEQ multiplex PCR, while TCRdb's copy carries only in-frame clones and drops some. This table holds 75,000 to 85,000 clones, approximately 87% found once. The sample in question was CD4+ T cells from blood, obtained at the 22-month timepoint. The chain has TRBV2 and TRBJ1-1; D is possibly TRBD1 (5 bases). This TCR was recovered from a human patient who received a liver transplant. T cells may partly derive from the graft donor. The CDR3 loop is CASSERGAGSGEAFF. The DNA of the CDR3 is TGTGCCAGCAGTGAAAGGGGAGCTGGTTCGGGGGAAGCTTTCTTT.